This T cell receptor beta chain was documented in a study of response to subunit inactivated influenza vaccine (dated by TCRdb to 2016 to 2018). Turning to the overall study: To follow how T cells responded to a trivalent subunit inactivated influenza vaccine, the researchers relied on deep quantitative profiling of the T cell receptor repertoire. Study-wide conclusions, independent of this receptor: The authors proposed that each seasonal influenza vaccination may bring in only a limited number of new T cells.

The CDR3 measures 14 amino acids from cysteine to phenylalanine. The entry retains the CDR3 DNA only, 42 bases that are in frame from base 1. The germline V gene (reference sequence) specifies LNHDA as CDR1 and SQIVND as CDR2. The receptor library was made with RT-PCR. The instrument was an Illumina HiSeq 2500. TCRdb applied fastp at Q25 and MiXCR to the public reads, then kept only in-frame beta chains. Duplicate CDR3 protein sequences are folded into a single record with the most common DNA and genes. A total of around 790,000 distinct CDR3 sequences appear in this sample, 21% of them only once. About 9.4% of the sample rests with the top ten. Turning to this clonotype: Its antigen remains undetermined. No base quality values were provided; no much bigger clone lies one nucleotide off.

Recombination joined TRBV19 with TRBJ2-5; a weak D assignment points to TRBD2 (7 bases agree). This TCR came from a man aged 50 to 60 who received an inactivated influenza vaccine. Donor details come from another sample of the same person, matched by shared clones. The source material was PBMCs from blood, sampled more than 4 days after vaccination. Read as DNA, the sequence is TGTGCGGAAAGGGGAGGGTGTCAGGGGGAGACCCAGTACTTC. It specifies CAERGGCQGETQYF.